The next 31 T cell receptor beta chains were all read from a single sample in a study of blood T cell repertoires in COVID-19. Sequencing used immunoSEQ multiplex PCR; TCRdb keeps in-frame clones, though not all of them. Here the sample spans some 38,000 clones, 70% to 90% being singletons. The sample consisted of peripheral blood. The receptors stem from a man between 65 and 85 years old with acute or convalescent COVID-19.

The rearrangement joins TRBV5-5 to TRBJ1-5; D remains unclear. From germline, CDR1 is SGHKS and CDR2 YYEKEE (reference sequence). Trimming took off 2 bases at V and 1 base at J, with 10 bases between the two ends. The CDR3 covers 15 residues. CDR3 sequence reads: CASSLVPGSNQPQHF. In nucleotides, the CDR3 is TGTGCCAGCAGCTTAGTCCCGGGGAGCAATCAGCCCCAGCATTTT.

The rearrangement joins TRBV7-2 to TRBJ2-1; 7 nucleotides align to TRBD2. This CDR3 comprises 15 residues. The J segment lost 9 bases and the V segment lost 1 base, leaving 9 bases of the junction unmatched. The V gene's germline CDR1 is SGHTA and CDR2 FQGNSA. CDR3 protein: CASSLGGGVGIEQFF. The CDR3 DNA reads as TGTGCCAGCAGCTTAGGGGGGGGAGTGGGTATTGAGCAGTTCTTC.

V and J are TRBV5-1 and TRBJ2-7, with D tentatively TRBD2 (6 bases). CDR1 and CDR2 from the germline V gene are SGHRS and YFSETQ. Trimming removed 0 bases at V and 0 bases at J, with 13 bases between. This CDR3 contains 16 residues. CDR3 in amino acids: CASSLGAGSSSYEQYF. The CDR3 DNA is TGCGCCAGCAGCTTGGGAGCGGGTTCGAGCTCCTACGAGCAGTACTTC.

This chain joins TRBV19 and TRBJ2-3, with TRBD2 as a possible D gene (6 bases). CDR3 length: 13 residues. The germline gives CDR1 LNHDA, CDR2 SQIVND (reference sequence). Trimming took off 7 bases at V and 1 base at J, with 9 bases between the two ends. The CDR3 region is CASIQRGTDTQYF. CDR3 DNA sequence: TGTGCCAGTATACAGCGGGGCACAGATACGCAGTATTTT.

V is TRBV6-5 and J is TRBJ2-5; possible D gene TRBD2, 6 bases. The CDR3 length is 14 residues. Looked up from germline, CDR1 is MNHEY and CDR2 is SVGAGI. Trimming left V 6 bases short and J 3 bases short, with 14 bases between. The CDR3 coding sequence is TGTGCCAGCAGACCCGGAGGGATCGAAGAGACCCAGTACTTC. This translates into CASRPGGIEETQYF.

This clone occurred a few times. V is TRBV29-1 and J is TRBJ1-2; 9 positions match TRBD1. In germline, CDR1 is SQVTM, CDR2 ANQGSEA. V was pared by 2 bases and J by 7 bases, with 8 bases of the junction left unmatched. The CDR3 has 14 residues. The CDR3 sequence: CSVEKDRGAFGYTF. The CDR3, as DNA: TGCAGCGTTGAAAAGGACAGGGGAGCTTTTGGCTACACCTTC.

The chain couples TRBV27 to TRBJ2-3; weak D call: TRBD2 (6 bases). CDR1 is MNHEY and CDR2 is SMNVEV in the germline V gene (reference sequence). The CDR3 is 15 residues long. The ends were cut back, 4 bases at V and 2 bases at J, with 13 bases in the middle. CDR3 region: CASSYRDSYTDTQYF. The CDR3 nucleotides read TGTGCCAGCAGTTACCGGGACTCATACACAGATACGCAGTATTTT.

The CDR3 spells CATSDFVGGSGYNEQFF. The CDR3 coding sequence is TGTGCCACCAGTGATTTTGTCGGCGGGAGTGGGTACAATGAGCAGTTCTTC. The chain has TRBV24-1 and TRBJ2-1, with 7 positions matching TRBD2. V shed 1 base and J 4 bases; nucleotides not matched to a gene: 9. This CDR3 is 17 amino acids long. Germline V gives CDR1 KGHDR, CDR2 SFDVKD.

The chain combines TRBV16 with TRBJ2-1; perhaps TRBD1 as D (6 bases). The CDR3 has 16 amino acids. The V gene lost 1 base and the J gene lost 5 bases, with 15 bases spanning the gap. Germline V lookup: CDR1 KGHSY, CDR2 FQNENV. CDR3 region: CASSQYHREGNNEQFF. CDR3 nucleotide sequence: TGTGCCAGCAGCCAATACCACAGGGAAGGTAACAATGAGCAGTTCTTC.

This rearrangement joins TRBV27 to TRBJ1-2; 7 nucleotides match TRBD1. This CDR3 contains 15 residues. V shed 7 bases and J 8 bases; nucleotides not matched to a gene: 16. The germline V gene has CDR1 MNHEY and CDR2 SMNVEV (reference sequence). CDR3: CASKTPSQGVEGYTF. The CDR3 coding sequence is TGTGCCAGCAAAACTCCCTCGCAGGGGGTGGAAGGCTACACCTTC.

The gene calls are TRBV19 and TRBJ2-1; 7 bases match TRBD2. V shed 5 bases and J 5 bases; nucleotides not matched to a gene: 3. Germline loops: CDR1 LNHDA, CDR2 SQIVND (reference sequence). The CDR3 runs to 13 residues. The CDR3 DNA reads TGTGCCAGTAGTCCAGCGGGGCACAATGAGCAGTTCTTC. As protein: CASSPAGHNEQFF.

V usage is TRBV5-1 and J usage is TRBJ1-1, with D possibly TRBD1 on 6 matching bases. V lost 4 bases, J lost 4 bases, and 14 bases lay in between. Germline CDR1 reads SGHRS; CDR2 reads YFSETQ. The CDR3 totals 14 residues. CDR3 in DNA: TGCGCCAGCAGCCCAGAGGGGGGGGGCACTGAAGCTTTCTTT. Translated, it gives CASSPEGGGTEAFF.

The chain couples TRBV7-3 to TRBJ2-7, with 10 positions matching TRBD2. V lost 5 bases and J lost 6; bases outside the gene matches: 7. Looked up from germline, CDR1 is SGHTA and CDR2 is FQGTGA. CDR3 length: 14 amino acids. CDR3 nucleotide sequence: TGTGCCAGCAGCCAAGACCCTAGCGGGAGCGAGCAGTACTTC. Translating it yields CASSQDPSGSEQYF.

V gene TRBV4-3 combines with J gene TRBJ2-2, with 7 bases aligning to TRBD1. Germline lookup yields CDR1 LGHNA and CDR2 YSLEER. The CDR3 has 17 residues. After removal of 2 bases from V and 0 bases from J, the junction contained 6 bases not matched to a gene. The CDR3 nucleotides are TGCGCCAGCAGCCAACCCTATACAGGGGCGAACACCGGGGAGCTGTTTTTT. Residues: CASSQPYTGANTGELFF.

The chain recombines TRBV4-3 with TRBJ2-1, with 8 positions matching TRBD1. Germline V lookup: CDR1 LGHNA, CDR2 YSLEER. The CDR3 is 15 residues long. V lost 5 bases and J lost 8; bases outside the gene matches: 11. CDR3 in amino acids: CASSKAPDRAYEQFF. In DNA form, the CDR3 reads TGCGCCAGCAGCAAAGCCCCGGACAGGGCCTATGAGCAGTTCTTC.

V gene TRBV28 combines with J gene TRBJ2-5, with 7 bases lining up with TRBD1. Losses at the gene ends were 4 bases for V and 4 bases for J; bases not matched to a gene: 3. In germline, CDR1 is MDHEN, CDR2 SYDVKM. This CDR3 has 13 amino acids. CDR3 DNA: TGTGCCAGCAGTTCAGGGGACAGAGAGACCCAGTACTTC. Protein sequence: CASSSGDRETQYF.

The gene calls are TRBV9 and TRBJ2-1; 9 nucleotides line up with TRBD2. V trimming: 4 bases; J trimming: 5 bases; junction bases outside the gene matches: 7. In germline, CDR1 is SGDLS, CDR2 YYNGEE. CDR3 length: 15 amino acids. The chain's CDR3 is CASSSGTSRHNEQFF. The CDR3 coding sequence is TGTGCCAGCAGCTCCGGGACTAGCAGACACAATGAGCAGTTCTTC. Looking up the rest from reference TRBV9 and TRBJ2-1 gives the full variable domain: DSGVTQTPKHLITATGQRVTLRCSPRSGDLSVYWYQQSLDQGLQFLIQYYNGEERAKGNILERFSAQQFPDLHSELNLSSLELGDSALYFCASSSGTSRHNEQFFGPGTRLTVL.

This sequence joins TRBV6-2 or TRBV6-3 and TRBJ2-5, with 16 bases aligning to TRBD2. The CDR3 totals 17 residues. The ends lost 4 bases at V and 4 bases at J; junction bases unmatched: 6. CDR1 is MNHEY and CDR2 is SVGEGT in the germline V gene. CDR3 residues: CASSWGLAGGPGETQYF. The CDR3 bases are TGTGCCAGCAGTTGGGGACTAGCGGGAGGGCCGGGAGAGACCCAGTACTTC.

The chain joins TRBV7-3 to TRBJ2-7; D perhaps matches TRBD2 (6 bases). Germline V gives CDR1 SGHTA, CDR2 FQGTGA. The CDR3 extends over 14 amino acids. The V end was cut by 5 bases, the J end by 1 base, with 12 bases between. The CDR3 here is CASSPGTSSYEQYF. CDR3 nucleotide sequence: TGTGCCAGCAGCCCCGGGACTTCATCCTACGAGCAGTACTTC.

The V and J genes are TRBV7-8 and TRBJ1-4; 10 nucleotides match TRBD1. The CDR3 totals 14 residues. V shed 6 bases, J shed 8 bases, and the junction held 6 bases outside the gene matches. Germline V gene data show CDR1 as SGHVS and CDR2 as FQNEAQ. CDR3 in DNA: TGTGCCAGCAGTTCCGGGACAGGGGACGAAAAACTGTTTTTT. Its protein product is CASSSGTGDEKLFF.

Written as DNA, the CDR3 is TGTGCCATCAGTTTGGACAGCCCTGAAAAACTGTTTTTT. It is translated as CAISLDSPEKLFF. The rearrangement links TRBV10-3 to TRBJ1-4, with a tentative D call TRBD1 (6 bases). The germline V gene encodes CDR1 ENHRY and CDR2 SYGVKD. The CDR3 runs 13 residues. Trimming left V 5 bases short and J 7 bases short, with 11 bases between.

This clone was detected only once. CDR3 in amino acids: CASSSGQSYYGYTF. The CDR3 DNA reads as TGTGCCAGCAGTTCTGGACAGAGCTATTATGGCTACACCTTC. V usage is TRBV6-5 and J usage is TRBJ1-2, with TRBD1 as a possible D gene (6 bases). CDR1 is MNHEY and CDR2 is SVGAGI in the germline V gene. Trimming stripped 4 bases from V and 5 bases from J, with 14 bases between. The CDR3 contains 14 residues.

The chain employs TRBV28 and TRBJ2-7; D is undetermined. In germline, CDR1 is MDHEN, CDR2 SYDVKM. V was clipped by 4 bases and J by 1 base, with 17 bases between them. The CDR3 loop spans 16 amino acids. The DNA for the CDR3 is TGTGCCAGCAGTTCCCTGGCAGGCGACCTTTCCTACGAGCAGTACTTC. It codes for CASSSLAGDLSYEQYF.

This clone was seen only once. The gene calls are TRBV7-2 and TRBJ2-7; TRBD1 matches 11 bases. V gave up 10 bases and J gave up 5 bases; unmatched junction bases: 7. This CDR3 region has 13 residues. Per the germline V gene, CDR1 is SGHTA and CDR2 is FQGNSA. The CDR3 region is CANSRDRGDEQYF. In nucleotides, the CDR3 is TGTGCCAATTCGAGGGACAGGGGGGACGAGCAGTACTTC.

The chain couples TRBV27 to TRBJ2-1; maybe TRBD1 (6 bases). CDR1 MNHEY and CDR2 SMNVEV come from the germline V gene (reference sequence). CDR3 length: 14 amino acids. V shed 3 bases and J shed 9 bases, with 15 bases lying between them. This CDR3 reads CASSFQRPRGEQFF. The DNA for the CDR3 is TGTGCCAGCAGTTTCCAGCGGCCCAGGGGTGAGCAGTTCTTC.

The chain is built from TRBV5-1 and TRBJ1-5; no clear D gene. Deletions cut 0 bases from V and 9 bases from J, with 10 bases between. This CDR3 region has 13 residues. Germline V gene sequence: CDR1 SGHRS, CDR2 YFSETQ. CDR3 protein: CASSLDGPRPQHF. The DNA of the CDR3 is TGCGCCAGCAGCTTGGATGGCCCCCGGCCCCAGCATTTT.

This clone was observed a few times. The chain couples TRBV6-2 or TRBV6-3 to TRBJ2-3; 7 nucleotides align to TRBD2. With 2 bases clipped from V and 5 bases from J, the junction kept 4 bases outside the gene matches. This CDR3 has 14 residues. Germline V gives CDR1 MNHEY, CDR2 SVGEGT. CDR3 sequence (DNA): TGTGCCAGCAGTTACCAGCGGGGTAGAGATACGCAGTATTTT. It yields the protein CASSYQRGRDTQYF.

The V and J genes are TRBV5-1 and TRBJ2-1; the D is unclear. Germline loops: CDR1 SGHRS, CDR2 YFSETQ. V dropped 0 bases and J dropped 7 bases, with 8 bases sitting between them. This CDR3 has 13 amino acids. CDR3 sequence: CASSLGQRNEQFF. DNA for the CDR3: TGCGCCAGCAGCTTGGGCCAGCGTAATGAGCAGTTCTTC.

This clone was detected only a few times. The chain is built from TRBV7-8 and TRBJ2-1, with a weak D call TRBD1 (5 bases). Trimming left V 6 bases short and J 6 bases short, with 15 bases between. The V gene's germline CDR1 is SGHVS and CDR2 FQNEAQ. This CDR3 comprises 14 residues. This CDR3 reads CASRPDRVINEQFF. The CDR3 DNA follows: TGTGCCAGCAGACCTGACAGAGTAATCAATGAGCAGTTCTTC. Looking up the rest from reference TRBV7-8 and TRBJ2-1 gives the full variable domain: GAGVSQSPRYKVAKRGQDVALRCDPISGHVSLFWYQQALGQGPEFLTYFQNEAQLDKSGLPSDRFFAERPEGSVSTLKIQRTQQEDSAVYLCASRPDRVINEQFFGPGTRLTVL.

The chain recombines TRBV3-1 (or the pseudogene TRBV3-2) with TRBJ2-5, with D perhaps TRBD2 (6 bases). Trimming pared 5 bases from V and 7 bases from J, leaving 17 bases between. The CDR3 length is 14 residues. Germline V gene data show CDR1 as LGHDT and CDR2 as YNNKEL (reference sequence). CDR3 loop: CASSIGEARGTQYF. The CDR3 bases are TGTGCCAGCAGCATAGGGGAGGCTAGAGGGACCCAGTACTTC.

The V and J genes are TRBV7-6 and TRBJ2-5, with 7 bases matching TRBD2. The CDR3 spans 16 residues. V was clipped by 1 base and J by 2 bases; unmatched bases: 7. CDR1 and CDR2 (germline): SGHVS, FNYEAQ. The CDR3 DNA reads TGTGCCAGCAGCTTAGGCTCCCTAGCGGCTCAAGAGACCCAGTACTTC. Translated: CASSLGSLAAQETQYF.